This TCR beta chain was recorded in a study of cytomegalovirus exposure and HLA in healthy donors. The assay was immunoSEQ multiplex PCR, and TCRdb's table has in-frame clones only and misses some. The sample lists 90,000 to 100,000 clones, about 90% seen once, with less than 7.5% in the top ten. The CDR3 sequence is 16 residues long. Germline CDR1 and CDR2: SGHTA and FQGTGA. V dropped 1 base and J dropped 3; count of bases not matched to a gene: 6. The donors were in the approximately 130-subject validation cohort, distinct from the roughly 700-subject first cohort. A few counts support this clone. This rearrangement joins TRBV7-3 to TRBJ1-1, with TRBD1 identical over 9 bases. The sample was PBMCs. This receptor was taken from a man aged 18 to 30 in good health and CMV-seropositive. CDR3 DNA sequence: TGTGCCAGCAGCTTAAGCCCCGACAGGGGGGACACTGAAGCTTTCTTT. Translated: CASSLSPDRGDTEAFF. The full variable domain, its missing parts supplied by reference TRBV7-3 and TRBJ1-1, is GAGVSQTPSNKVTEKGKYVELRCDPISGHTALYWYRQSLGQGPEFLIYFQGTGAADDSGLPNDRFFAVRPEGSVSTLKIQRTERGDSAVYLCASSLSPDRGDTEAFFGQGTRLTVV.